These 14 T cell receptor beta chains came from one sample sequenced in a study of cytomegalovirus exposure and HLA in healthy donors. PCR amplification relied on 60 Vbeta primers (plus 13 Jbeta primers). Only in-frame clones appear in the TCRdb table, and some are missing; sequencing was by immunoSEQ multiplex PCR. The sample shows 90,000 or so clones, approximately 76% of them seen only once. Sequencing used PBMCs. The receptors shown here come from a man aged 25-45 years in good health and CMV-seropositive.

This clone was counted once. The rearrangement joins TRBV7-8 to TRBJ2-7; 10 nucleotides agree with TRBD1. Per the germline V gene, CDR1 is SGHVS and CDR2 is FQNEAQ. V trimming: 6 bases; J trimming: 6 bases; junction bases outside the gene matches: 14. This CDR3 is built from 16 residues. DNA for the CDR3: TGTGCCAGCAGACTAGCCCCTGGACAGGGGGTGATCGAGCAGTACTTC. Residues: CASRLAPGQGVIEQYF. Combining the CDR3 with reference TRBV7-8 and TRBJ2-7 gives the whole variable domain GAGVSQSPRYKVAKRGQDVALRCDPISGHVSLFWYQQALGQGPEFLTYFQNEAQLDKSGLPSDRFFAERPEGSVSTLKIQRTQQEDSAVYLCASRLAPGQGVIEQYFGPGTRLTVT.

The chain employs TRBV27 and TRBJ1-3, with D unresolved. This CDR3 has 17 residues. Germline values: CDR1 MNHEY, CDR2 SMNVEV (reference sequence). V dropped 2 bases and J dropped 0 bases, with 14 bases sitting between them. The CDR3 region has the DNA TGTGCCAGCAGTTTACTACCCCGGGAGGGCTCTGGAAACACCATATATTTT. This gives the protein CASSLLPREGSGNTIYF.

The DNA of the CDR3 is TGTGCCTGGAGTGTAAGAGAGTCCAATCAGCCCCAGCATTTT. It codes for CAWSVRESNQPQHF. The chain recombines TRBV30 with TRBJ1-5; D is undetermined. Germline V lookup: CDR1 GTSNPN, CDR2 SVGIG (reference sequence). This CDR3 spans 14 amino acids. Trimming stripped 0 bases from V and 3 bases from J, with 9 bases between.

This clone was observed a single time. CDR3 sequence: CASSQEVENSYNEQFF. The CDR3 nucleotides read TGTGCCAGCAGCCAAGAAGTGGAGAACTCCTACAATGAGCAGTTCTTC. The chain joins TRBV4-2 to TRBJ2-1; D is uncertain. The CDR3 covers 16 residues. CDR1 LGHNA and CDR2 YNFKEQ come from the germline V gene. Trimming shortened V by 0 bases and J by 0 bases, and 9 bases separated the two germline ends.

This chain links TRBV10-3 with TRBJ2-1; D is ambiguous. V was shortened by 3 bases and J by 0 bases, with 12 bases between the two germline ends. CDR3 size: 16 residues. CDR1 and CDR2 from the germline V gene are ENHRY and SYGVKD. The CDR3 here is CAISEPQVSSYNEQFF. The CDR3 nucleotides read TGTGCCATCAGTGAACCCCAGGTGAGCTCCTACAATGAGCAGTTCTTC.

CDR3 sequence: CASSYYRDTGELFF. In nucleotides, the CDR3 is TGTGCCAGCAGTTACTACAGGGACACCGGGGAGCTGTTTTTT. The chain combines TRBV6-5 with TRBJ2-2, with D perhaps matching TRBD1 (6 bases). The germline V gene has CDR1 MNHEY and CDR2 SVGAGI. Trimming left V 1 base short and J 3 bases short, with 6 bases between. The CDR3 has 14 amino acids.

Concerning this clone: This specimen includes other DNA sequences encoding the same CDR3. The chain carries TRBV29-1 and TRBJ2-1; D is uncertain. CDR1 SQVTM and CDR2 ANQGSEA come from the germline V gene. The CDR3 totals 11 residues. V lost 6 bases to trimming and J lost 3 bases, with 6 bases between them. In DNA, the CDR3 is TGCAGCGTCGAGAGCTACAATGAGCAGTTCTTC. Encoded protein: CSVESYNEQFF.

The genes are TRBV9 and TRBJ2-1, with D possibly being TRBD2 (6 bases). The CDR3 is 16 amino acids. The germline V and J ends were trimmed by 4 bases and 0 bases, with 14 bases remaining between them. CDR1 is SGDLS and CDR2 is YYNGEE in the germline V gene. CDR3 protein: CASSPMAGYSYNEQFF. The CDR3 bases are TGTGCCAGCAGCCCCATGGCGGGGTACTCCTACAATGAGCAGTTCTTC.

The chain employs TRBV10-3 and TRBJ2-3, with a weak D call TRBD1 (6 bases). V lost 10 bases and J 2 bases, leaving 16 bases between the germline ends. CDR1 ENHRY and CDR2 SYGVKD come from the germline V gene. The length of the CDR3 is 14 residues. DNA of the CDR3: TGTGCCAGCGAAAAGGACAGTAACACAGATACGCAGTATTTT. This sequence encodes CASEKDSNTDTQYF.

The sample holds one count of this clone. V is TRBV2 and J is TRBJ1-1; no clear D. V was pared by 0 bases and J by 0 bases, with 17 bases between. CDR3 length: 18 residues. Germline V gene lookup returns CDR1 SNHLY and CDR2 FYNNEI. CDR3 amino acids: CASSEAKGWERLNTEAFF. In DNA form, the CDR3 reads TGTGCCAGCAGTGAAGCGAAGGGATGGGAGAGATTGAACACTGAAGCTTTCTTT.

The chain links TRBV19 to TRBJ2-5, with D uncertain. The CDR3 totals 10 residues. Germline CDR1 reads LNHDA; CDR2 reads SQIVND (reference sequence). V lost 6 bases to trimming and J lost 5 bases, with 4 bases between them. The chain's CDR3 is CASSFETQYF. As DNA, the CDR3 is TGTGCCAGTAGCTTCGAGACCCAGTACTTC.

The V gene is TRBV19, the J gene TRBJ1-5; a weak D match, TRBD1 (6 bases). Trimming took off 6 bases at V and 0 bases at J, with 24 bases between the two ends. The CDR3 runs to 19 residues. CDR1 LNHDA and CDR2 SQIVND come from the germline V gene (reference sequence). This chain's CDR3 is CASSPGQSPTHYSNQPQHF. CDR3 sequence (DNA): TGTGCCAGTAGCCCCGGACAGAGCCCTACCCACTATAGCAATCAGCCCCAGCATTTT.

The CDR3 region is CASSFPGLASARETQYF. CDR3 coding DNA: TGTGCCAGCAGCTTCCCGGGACTAGCGTCCGCGAGAGAGACCCAGTACTTC. The chain combines TRBV7-3 with TRBJ2-5, with TRBD2 matching over 10 bases. With 3 bases clipped from V and 4 bases from J, the junction kept 11 bases outside the gene matches. The CDR3 contains 17 residues. The germline CDR1 and CDR2 sequences are SGHTA and FQGTGA.

V and J are TRBV7-2 and TRBJ2-1; 12 nucleotides line up with TRBD2. Trimming removed 2 bases from V and 4 bases from J; junction bases left unmatched: 0. The V gene's germline CDR1 is SGHTA and CDR2 FQGNSA. The CDR3 totals 15 residues. CDR3 DNA sequence: TGTGCCAGCAGCTTACTAGCGGGGGGGTACAATGAGCAGTTCTTC. This sequence encodes CASSLLAGGYNEQFF.